The 26 T cell receptor beta chains reported below all come from one sample, sequenced in a study of T cell responses to AZD1222 COVID-19 vaccine. Repertoires were generated with immunoSEQ multiplex PCR, while TCRdb's copy carries only in-frame clones and drops some. The profile covers under 150,000 clones, with around 94% appearing a single time and approximately 9% taken by the ten largest. Material: peripheral blood, obtained 28 days after the second AZD1222 dose. These receptors all stem from an adult who received the AZD1222 COVID-19 vaccine.

The chain is built from TRBV18 and TRBJ2-5; D uncertain. The ends were cut back, 6 bases at V and 5 bases at J, with 25 bases in the middle. The CDR3 totals 17 residues. Germline V CDR1 and CDR2: KGHSH, LQKENI. In DNA, the CDR3 is TGTGCCAGCTCCCCAAGGCGGACCTTGGCCCTTTGGGAGACCCAGTACTTC. Translating gives CASSPRRTLALWETQYF.

V gene TRBV7-6 combines with J gene TRBJ2-3; 10 bases align to TRBD2. V shed 5 bases, J shed 1 base, and the junction held 3 bases outside the gene matches. The CDR3 contains 15 residues. Germline V gives CDR1 SGHVS, CDR2 FNYEAQ. This CDR3 is CASSLGTSGTDTQYF. The CDR3 nucleotides are TGTGCCAGCAGCCTCGGGACTAGCGGCACAGATACGCAGTATTTT. Variable domain in full (rest from reference TRBV7-6 and TRBJ2-3): GAGVSQSPRYKVTKRGQDVALRCDPISGHVSLYWYRQALGQGPEFLTYFNYEAQQDKSGLPNDRFSAERPEGSISTLTIQRTEQRDSAMYRCASSLGTSGTDTQYFGPGTRLTVL.

The chain recombines TRBV28 with TRBJ2-7; TRBD1 is a possible D gene (6 bases). Trimming took off 5 bases at V and 2 bases at J, with 10 bases between the two ends. CDR1 and CDR2 from the germline V gene are MDHEN and SYDVKM. This CDR3 contains 13 residues. The CDR3 nucleotides are TGTGCCAGCAGTCCCGGGACACCCTACGAGCAGTACGTC. Its translation: CASSPGTPYEQYV.

The chain joins TRBV7-6 to TRBJ2-2; perhaps D is TRBD1 or TRBD2 (5 bases each). The germline gives CDR1 SGHVS, CDR2 FNYEAQ. The CDR3 contains 15 residues. Trimming removed 5 bases at V and 7 bases at J, with 17 bases between. Here the CDR3 DNA reads TGTGCCAGCAGCCGCCTTTCGGGGACGGGCGGGGAGCTGTTTTTT. Translation: CASSRLSGTGGELFF.

The chain carries TRBV21-1 and TRBJ1-2; TRBD1 reflects the table's D call only, with no check against the DNA. TRBV21-1 is an annotated pseudogene. The CDR3 has 13 residues. The CDR3 DNA sequence: TGTGCCAGCAGCAGTAGACAAGACTATGGCTACACCTTC. Translating it yields CASSSRQDYGYTF.

The CDR3 coding sequence is TGTGCCTGGAGTGTTGCCGGGGGCGGGAACTATGGCTACACCTTC. Protein product: CAWSVAGGGNYGYTF. The chain uses TRBV30 and TRBJ1-2; D is possibly TRBD1 (6 bases). Trimming stripped 0 bases from V and 2 bases from J, with 13 bases between. CDR1 is GTSNPN, CDR2 SVGIG, per germline (reference sequence). This CDR3 region has 15 residues. Full variable domain (rest looked up from reference TRBV30 and TRBJ1-2): SQTIHQWPATLVQPVGSPLSLECTVEGTSNPNLYWYRQAAGRGLQLLFYSVGIGQISSEVPQNLSASRPQDRQFILSSKKLLLSDSGFYLCAWSVAGGGNYGYTFGSGTRLTVV.

The chain couples TRBV18 to TRBJ2-2; 9 bases are shared with TRBD1. This CDR3 is 20 amino acids long. Per the germline V gene, CDR1 is KGHSH and CDR2 is LQKENI. The J segment lost 0 bases and the V segment lost 7 bases, leaving 18 bases of the junction unmatched. CDR3 region: CASFQFFTGTGQPNTGELFF. The CDR3 DNA reads TGTGCCAGCTTCCAATTTTTCACCGGGACAGGGCAACCGAACACCGGGGAGCTGTTTTTT.

The J gene is TRBJ2-1, the V gene TRBV11-2; 9 bases are a match to TRBD1. This CDR3 contains 12 residues. Germline CDR1 is SGHAT and CDR2 is FQNNGV. Unmatched junction bases numbered 2, after V lost 5 bases and J lost 9 bases. CDR3 bases: TGTGCCAGCAGCAAGGACAGGGGTGAGCAGTTCTTC. This codes for CASSKDRGEQFF.

J is TRBJ2-1 and V is TRBV24-1; D may be TRBD1 (5 bases). With 3 bases removed from V and 8 bases from J, the gap between germline ends came to 19 bases. Looked up from germline, CDR1 is KGHDR and CDR2 is SFDVKD. The CDR3 extends over 16 amino acids. The CDR3 here is CATSDARVGRSDEQFF. For the CDR3, the DNA is TGTGCCACCAGTGATGCCAGGGTAGGTAGATCGGATGAGCAGTTCTTC.

The CDR3: CASTERQVFGTEAFF. In nucleotides, the CDR3 is TGTGCCAGCACCGAACGGCAGGTTTTCGGCACTGAAGCTTTCTTT. This chain links TRBV28 with TRBJ1-1; D ambiguous. The germline CDR1 and CDR2 sequences are MDHEN and SYDVKM. Trimming removed 7 bases at V and 4 bases at J, with 19 bases between. This CDR3 spans 15 amino acids.

This chain connects TRBV2 to TRBJ1-1; maybe TRBD1 (5 bases). Germline lookup yields CDR1 SNHLY and CDR2 FYNNEI. CDR3 length: 14 residues. Trimming stripped 3 bases from V and 2 bases from J, with 10 bases between. The CDR3 region is CASSDLTANTEAFF. The CDR3 DNA sequence: TGTGCCAGCAGTGACCTGACAGCTAACACTGAAGCTTTCTTT.

The chain couples TRBV6-5 to TRBJ1-1, with 10 bases fitting TRBD1. With V trimmed by 6 bases and J by 3 bases, 4 bases remained unmatched. CDR3 length: 14 amino acids. From germline, CDR1 is MNHEY and CDR2 SVGAGI. CDR3 protein: CASRKGTGDTEAFF. The CDR3 bases are TGTGCCAGCAGGAAAGGGACAGGGGACACTGAAGCTTTCTTT.

The chain links TRBV27 to TRBJ1-3; D call uncertain. V lost 5 bases to trimming and J lost 0 bases, with 11 bases between them. The CDR3 runs to 15 residues. Germline CDR1 MNHEY, CDR2 SMNVEV (reference sequence). The CDR3 sequence is CASSVYGGSGNTIYF. The CDR3 DNA is TGTGCCAGCAGTGTTTACGGCGGCTCTGGAAACACCATATATTTT.

This chain joins TRBV24-1 and TRBJ1-2, with D perhaps matching TRBD1 (6 bases). The CDR3 is 13 amino acids. Germline V gives CDR1 KGHDR, CDR2 SFDVKD. Trimming pared 4 bases from V and 5 bases from J, leaving 10 bases between. The CDR3 DNA sequence: TGTGCCACCAGTGAACCTACAGGGTATGGCTACACCTTC. It encodes CATSEPTGYGYTF.

The rearrangement uses TRBV6-4 and TRBJ2-3, with D perhaps matching TRBD2 (5 bases). This CDR3 has 14 residues. V was shortened by 2 bases and J by 2 bases, with 8 bases between the two germline ends. Looked up from germline, CDR1 is MRHNA and CDR2 is SNTAGT. In nucleotides, the CDR3 is TGTGCCAGCAGTGACACGCGGGTCACAGATACGCAGTATTTT. It specifies CASSDTRVTDTQYF.

The gene calls are TRBV29-1 and TRBJ1-2; no clear D gene. The CDR3 runs 13 residues. Trimming removed 1 base at V and 6 bases at J, with 12 bases between. Germline V gene lookup returns CDR1 SQVTM and CDR2 ANQGSEA. The CDR3 loop reads CSVEGGFGDGYTF. In DNA form, the CDR3 reads TGCAGCGTTGAAGGGGGTTTTGGGGATGGCTACACCTTC.

This chain joins TRBV5-1 and TRBJ1-5, with 8 nucleotides matching TRBD1. Losses at the gene ends were 0 bases for V and 7 bases for J; bases not matched to a gene: 3. The CDR3 is 14 residues long. Germline V gene data show CDR1 as SGHRS and CDR2 as YFSETQ. The CDR3 sequence is CASSLGQGRQPQHF. DNA of the CDR3: TGCGCCAGCAGCTTGGGACAGGGGAGGCAGCCCCAGCATTTT.

In this sample, this clone turned up a few times. CDR3 sequence (DNA): TGTGCCAGCAGTCGACAGTCGGTTGAGCAGTTCTTC. Encoded protein: CASSRQSVEQFF. The chain carries TRBV5-4 and TRBJ2-1, with D perhaps TRBD1 (5 bases). This CDR3 comprises 12 residues. V was trimmed by 5 bases and J by 9 bases, leaving 12 bases between them. From germline, CDR1 is SGHNT and CDR2 YYREEE (reference sequence).

The rearrangement joins TRBV24-1 to TRBJ2-2, with TRBD1 identical over 8 bases. The CDR3 is 15 amino acids. CDR1 is KGHDR, CDR2 SFDVKD, per germline. V gave up 2 bases and J gave up 6 bases; unmatched junction bases: 4. The DNA of the CDR3 is TGTGCCACCAGTGATTCGGGACAGGCTCCCGGGGAGCTGTTTTTT. Amino acids: CATSDSGQAPGELFF.

The chain recombines TRBV19 with TRBJ2-3; weak D call: TRBD1 (5 bases). The germline V gene has CDR1 LNHDA and CDR2 SQIVND (reference sequence). This CDR3 is 15 amino acids long. The germline V and J ends were trimmed by 4 bases and 3 bases, with 14 bases remaining between them. The DNA for the CDR3 is TGTGCCAGTAGTACGGCAGGACAACGGACAGATACGCAGTATTTT. Translating gives CASSTAGQRTDTQYF.

J is TRBJ2-7 and V is TRBV7-9, with 8 bases lining up with TRBD1. V was clipped by 5 bases and J by 4 bases; unmatched bases: 4. CDR1 SEHNR and CDR2 FQNEAQ come from the germline V gene (reference sequence). This CDR3 is 13 amino acids long. The CDR3 reads CASSPQGAYEQYF. The CDR3 nucleotides read TGTGCCAGCAGCCCTCAGGGGGCGTACGAGCAGTACTTC.

The chain is built from TRBV7-9 and TRBJ2-7; 14 bases fit TRBD2. The germline gives CDR1 SEHNR, CDR2 FQNEAQ (reference sequence). Trimming at V came to 5 bases and at J to 2 bases, leaving 2 bases not matched to a gene. This CDR3 is 15 amino acids long. The DNA for the CDR3 is TGTGCCAGCAGCAAGACTAGCGGGAGGGCCTACGAGCAGTACTTC. Residues: CASSKTSGRAYEQYF.

V is TRBV4-1 and J is TRBJ2-3; 8 bases align to TRBD2. Unmatched junction bases numbered 7, after V lost 0 bases and J lost 2 bases. This CDR3 spans 17 amino acids. The V gene's germline CDR1 is MGHRA and CDR2 YSYEKL. DNA for the CDR3: TGCGCCAGCAGCCAAGATCTGGATAGCGGGGACACAGATACGCAGTATTTT. Encoded protein: CASSQDLDSGDTDTQYF.

This clone was seen just once. The gene calls are TRBV11-2 and TRBJ2-7; TRBD2 aligns across 9 bases. CDR1 and CDR2 from the germline V gene are SGHAT and FQNNGV. There are 15 residues in the CDR3. The J segment lost 6 bases and the V segment lost 0 bases, leaving 6 bases of the junction unmatched. CDR3 coding DNA: TGTGCCAGCAGCTTAGATGCTAGCGGGATAGGCGAGCAGTACTTC. Its translation is CASSLDASGIGEQYF.

In this sample, this clone turned up once. The J gene is TRBJ1-1, the V gene TRBV6-5, with D possibly being TRBD1 (6 bases). V was shortened by 0 bases and J by 5 bases, with 10 bases between the two germline ends. This CDR3 is 14 amino acids long. Germline V CDR1 and CDR2: MNHEY, SVGAGI. In DNA form, the CDR3 reads TGTGCCAGCAGTTACTCGTTAGGGGGGACTGAAGCTTTCTTT. It codes for CASSYSLGGTEAFF.

The chain couples TRBV7-8 to TRBJ1-5, with no clear D. V lost 3 bases and J 1 base, leaving 10 bases between the germline ends. This CDR3 is built from 15 residues. The V gene's germline CDR1 is SGHVS and CDR2 FQNEAQ. The chain's CDR3 is CASSLSSQSNQPQHF. CDR3 sequence (DNA): TGTGCCAGCAGCTTGAGCAGCCAGAGCAATCAGCCCCAGCATTTT. Filled out from reference TRBV7-8 and TRBJ1-5, the complete variable domain reads GAGVSQSPRYKVAKRGQDVALRCDPISGHVSLFWYQQALGQGPEFLTYFQNEAQLDKSGLPSDRFFAERPEGSVSTLKIQRTQQEDSAVYLCASSLSSQSNQPQHFGDGTRLSIL.